This is a list of T cell receptor beta chains from one sample in a study of T cells in Graves' hyperthyroidism and ophthalmopathy. MiXCR, run by TCRdb on the multiplex PCR reads, gives a single entry per CDR3 protein. The repertoire holds around 720,000 distinct CDR3 sequences, with around a third as singletons. Source material: blood. Receptors were obtained from a woman between 40 and 50 years old with Graves' hyperthyroidism. Both conserved end residues are part of each CDR3. The D gene is left open where the match is weak. The size entry is marked missing in some rows and otherwise reads once, few, many or a size class.

v_call,j_call,clone_size,d_call,cdr3_nt,cdr3_aa
TRBV4-2,TRBJ2-3,NA,NA,TGTGCCAGCAGCTCCGGCGCTTGGGGGGCCGTCACAGATACGCAGTATTTT,CASSSGAWGAVTDTQYF
TRBV10-3,TRBJ2-2,NA,NA,TGTGCCAGCAGTAGACAGAACACCGGGGAGCTGTTTTTT,CASSRQNTGELFF
TRBV9,TRBJ2-5,many,TRBD1,TGTGCCAGCAGCGCCGGGGGGACAGGGGGAGAGACCCAGTACTTC,CASSAGGTGGETQYF
TRBV6-4,TRBJ2-5,NA,TRBD1,TGTGCCAGCAGTGATTCAAGGGGGCTCGGGGACCAGTACTTC,CASSDSRGLGDQYF
TRBV7-9,TRBJ2-2,many,NA,TGTGCCAGCAGCTCACCGTTAGGCGGGGAGCTGTTTTTT,CASSSPLGGELFF
TRBV7-9,TRBJ2-7,many,NA,TGTGCCAGCAGCTCAAACGAACGGGGGCAGTACTTC,CASSSNERGQYF
TRBV6-5,TRBJ2-5,NA,NA,TGTGCCAGCAGTCGCGGTGGCACCTCGGGGGTGATGGTAAAGACCCAGTACTTC,CASSRGGTSGVMVKTQYF
TRBV7-8,TRBJ2-6,few,NA,TGTGCCAGCAGCTTATTGATAGGGTGGGGGGCCAACGTCCTGACTTTC,CASSLLIGWGANVLTF
TRBV6-2/TRBV6-3,TRBJ2-7,NA,NA,TGTGCCAGCAGTTACCTTCGATCAGGCTACGAGCAGTACTTC,CASSYLRSGYEQYF
TRBV13,TRBJ1-5,NA,TRBD1,TGTGCCAGCAGCCAGGGGGAACAGGGGGCCGGTCAGCCCCAGCATTTT,CASSQGEQGAGQPQHF
TRBV7-3,TRBJ1-1,NA,NA,TGTGCCAGCAGCTTGAACCAAGTTGTCGCTTTCTTT,CASSLNQVVAFF
TRBV7-9,TRBJ2-5,many,TRBD2,TGTGCCAGCAGCTTTAGCGGGGTCCGGGGTGAGACCCAGTACTTC,CASSFSGVRGETQYF
TRBV11-2,TRBJ2-5,many,TRBD2,TGTGCCAGCAGCCCCCGGCCAACTAGCGATCAGTACTTC,CASSPRPTSDQYF
TRBV5-1,TRBJ2-7,many,TRBD1,TGCGCCAGCGACCCGGGACAGGGGAACGAGCAGTACTTC,CASDPGQGNEQYF
TRBV7-2,TRBJ1-2,many,NA,TGTGCCAGCAGCTTGCCCCACATAATACTTGGCTACACCTTC,CASSLPHIILGYTF
TRBV19,TRBJ1-5,few,NA,TGTGCCAGTAGTATTTGGACAGCGTATAGCAATCAGCCCCAGCATTTT,CASSIWTAYSNQPQHF
TRBV19,TRBJ2-7,NA,NA,TGTGCCACCAACCCCGGGACGGCATCCTACGAGCAGTACTTC,CATNPGTASYEQYF
TRBV15,TRBJ2-5,many,NA,TGTGCCACCAGTGTAAGGACCCCCCCTTTAAACCAGTACTTC,CATSVRTPPLNQYF
TRBV7-9,TRBJ1-4,NA,NA,TGTGCCAGCAGCCAGGGTCCCGGGACCGCCGAAAAAGGACTGTTTTTT,CASSQGPGTAEKGLFF
TRBV7-9,TRBJ2-7,many,TRBD2,TGTGCCAGCAGCTTCGCGGGAGGTGGAGAGCAGTACTTC,CASSFAGGGEQYF
TRBV5-1,TRBJ1-3,NA,NA,TGCGCCAGCAGTTTGGACAGAACTGGAAACACCATATATTTT,CASSLDRTGNTIYF
TRBV28,TRBJ1-2,few,TRBD1,TGTGCCAGCAGACCGCCCGGACAGGGGAGAAACTATGGCTACACCTTC,CASRPPGQGRNYGYTF
TRBV4-1,TRBJ2-5,few,NA,TGCGCCAGCAGCCAAGACTACCCTCGTGGGACCCAGTACTTC,CASSQDYPRGTQYF
TRBV2,TRBJ2-5,many,TRBD1,TGTGCCAGCACCCTCAGGGGGTGGGAGACCCAGTACTTC,CASTLRGWETQYF
TRBV18,TRBJ2-5,few,NA,TGTGCCAGCTCACCACCCGGACAGAGTATGACCCAGTACTTC,CASSPPGQSMTQYF
TRBV5-4,TRBJ2-5,few,TRBD2,TGTGCCAGCAGCCGGGAGGGGTACCAAGAGACCCAGTACTTC,CASSREGYQETQYF
TRBV27,TRBJ2-5,NA,NA,TGTGCCAGCAGTTTATCAGCAGGGGCCGGCGTATACTTC,CASSLSAGAGVYF
TRBV10-3,TRBJ1-6,NA,TRBD1,TGTGCCAGCAGTCCCGGGACAGGGCACCCTTATAATTCACCCCTCCACTTT,CASSPGTGHPYNSPLHF
TRBV24-1,TRBJ1-2,few,NA,TGTGCCACCAGTGATTCGTCTTCGGTTGTTCGCTACACCTTC,CATSDSSSVVRYTF
TRBV7-9,TRBJ2-3,NA,NA,TGTGCCAGCAGCTATCGAAACACAGATACGCAGTATTTT,CASSYRNTDTQYF
TRBV9,TRBJ1-2,NA,NA,TGTGCCAGCAGCGCAAACAGCCTACCTCAATCCTCCTATGGCTACACCTTC,CASSANSLPQSSYGYTF
TRBV10-3,TRBJ2-2,few,NA,TGTGCCATCAGAGCCCTAATAGCGGTCACCGGGGAGCTGTTTTTT,CAIRALIAVTGELFF
TRBV20-1,TRBJ2-5,many,NA,TGCAGTGCTAGAGCGAGTAGTAAAGAGACCCAGTACTTC,CSARASSKETQYF
TRBV7-9,TRBJ1-2,NA,NA,TGTGCCAGCAGCCGGGGAGTCGGTGATGGCTACACCTTC,CASSRGVGDGYTF
TRBV7-2,TRBJ1-1,NA,NA,TGTGCCAGCAGCTTAGTTTCCGGGGGAAACACTGAAGCTCTCTTT,CASSLVSGGNTEALF
TRBV12-3/TRBV12-4,TRBJ1-2,few,NA,TGTGCCAGCAATAAGGACAGCGAGGCTAACTATGGCTACACCTTC,CASNKDSEANYGYTF
TRBV7-2,TRBJ2-3,few,TRBD1,TGTGCCAGCGTATCGATGACAGGGGCCACAGATACGCAGTATTTT,CASVSMTGATDTQYF
TRBV7-9,TRBJ2-1,once,TRBD1,TGTGCCAGCAGCGTGGGACAGGGCTACAATGAGCAGTTCTTC,CASSVGQGYNEQFF
TRBV12-5,TRBJ1-6,NA,NA,TGTGCTAGTGGTTTGAGGGTGGGTAATTCACCCCTCCACTTT,CASGLRVGNSPLHF
TRBV7-2,TRBJ1-1,once,TRBD1,TGTGCCAGCAGGAAACAGGGGGGGGACACTGAAGCTTTCTTT,CASRKQGGDTEAFF
TRBV20-1,TRBJ1-2,few,NA,TGCAGTGCTAGGCTTACAGGGAAGGCTGGCTACACCTTC,CSARLTGKAGYTF
TRBV12-3/TRBV12-4,TRBJ1-1,many,NA,TGTGCTAGCAGCTTACGAGGAACATACACTGAAGCTTTCTTT,CASSLRGTYTEAFF
TRBV6-6,TRBJ1-2,many,TRBD1,TGTGCCAGCAGTTACTCGATTCTTGGGGACAGCTATGGCTACACCTTC,CASSYSILGDSYGYTF
TRBV6-5,TRBJ1-1,many,NA,TGTGCCAGCAGTCTAGCGGGGAAGGGAACTGAAGCTTTCTTT,CASSLAGKGTEAFF
TRBV5-1,TRBJ1-4,few,TRBD1,TGCGCCAGCAGCTTAGGGGGGACAGGTGCAACTAATGAAAAACTGTTTTTT,CASSLGGTGATNEKLFF
TRBV10-3,TRBJ2-2,NA,TRBD1,TGTGCCATCAGTGGGGCAGGGGGTGAGCAGTTTTTT,CAISGAGGEQFF
TRBV4-3,TRBJ1-1,NA,TRBD1,TGCGCCAGCAGCCAGCCGGACAGGACAGGAGAAGCTTTCTTT,CASSQPDRTGEAFF
TRBV7-2,TRBJ2-7,many,NA,TGTGCCAGCAGCCCCCAGCCGGGACACAGCTTCGAGCAGTACTTC,CASSPQPGHSFEQYF
TRBV6-5,TRBJ2-1,once,NA,TGTGCCAGCAGTTACCTAGGACAGAACATTCGGGGTGAGCAGTTCTTC,CASSYLGQNIRGEQFF
TRBV12-3/TRBV12-4,TRBJ1-4,NA,NA,TGTGCCAGCAGTGACGTGAAGGGACTCTGGGTACGGGAAAAACTGTTTTTT,CASSDVKGLWVREKLFF
TRBV5-6,TRBJ2-7,few,NA,TGTGCCAGCAGCTCACGACCCTTTACAGGAACCTACGAGCAGTACTTC,CASSSRPFTGTYEQYF
TRBV6-1,TRBJ1-2,NA,NA,TGTGCCAGCAGTGAATCATCGTTCCTGGCCTATGGCTACACCTTC,CASSESSFLAYGYTF
TRBV19,TRBJ2-7,NA,TRBD1,TGTGCCAGTAGTATCCGACAGGGCAACCACGAGCAGTACTTC,CASSIRQGNHEQYF